These T cell receptor beta chains were read from a single sample in a study of identical twins. One entry per CDR3 protein, called by TCRdb with MiXCR from the 5' RACE reads. The table records around 550,000 distinct CDR3 sequences, approximately 16% of them present only once. These data were also reused for a study on yellow fever vaccine responses in identical twins.

The sequencing input was CD4+ T cells sorted from blood. These receptors were collected from a woman under 30 in good health. CDR3s include the opening cysteine and the closing phenylalanine or tryptophan. Each record gives: V gene, clone size, D gene, J gene, CDR3 protein, CDR3 DNA. A D gene is named only where the DNA matches it firmly. Clone size is given for some rows only: seen once, a few or many times, or a class if the clone is expanded.

TRBV15,few,TRBD2,TRBJ2-5,CATSVRTGGVQETQYF,TGTGCCACCAGCGTTAGAACGGGGGGAGTCCAAGAGACCCAGTACTTC
TRBV2,NA,TRBD1,TRBJ2-3,CASSDRGTGAADTQYF,TGTGCCAGCAGTGATCGAGGGACAGGGGCGGCAGATACGCAGTATTTT
TRBV6-2/TRBV6-3,few,TRBD1,TRBJ1-1,CASSQTGQGGRNTEAFF,TGTGCCAGCAGCCAAACCGGACAGGGAGGGCGGAACACTGAAGCTTTCTTT
TRBV7-8,few,NA,TRBJ2-7,CASSAWRGNLFEQYF,TGTGCCAGCAGCGCCTGGCGTGGAAACCTCTTCGAGCAGTACTTC
TRBV7-2,NA,NA,TRBJ2-1,CASSSLYWGAYNEQFF,TGTGCCAGCAGCTCCCTTTATTGGGGGGCCTACAATGAGCAGTTCTTC
TRBV2,few,NA,TRBJ2-1,CASIADSYVYNEQFF,TGTGCCAGCATCGCAGACAGTTACGTCTACAATGAGCAGTTCTTC
TRBV14,NA,NA,TRBJ2-1,CASSQTHREQFF,TGTGCCAGCAGCCAAACCCACAGGGAGCAGTTCTTC
TRBV6-1,few,NA,TRBJ2-7,CASSEQVFYEQYF,TGTGCCAGCAGCGAACAGGTCTTCTACGAGCAGTACTTC
TRBV3-1,NA,TRBD1,TRBJ1-1,CASSTTGGQGTEAFF,TGTGCCAGCAGCACTACGGGTGGACAGGGCACTGAAGCTTTCTTT
TRBV3-1,many,TRBD1,TRBJ1-5,CASSRTGNNQPQHF,TGTGCCAGCAGCCGGACAGGGAACAATCAGCCCCAGCATTTT
TRBV15,NA,NA,TRBJ2-7,CATSRGYGVESVWGSYEQYF,TGTGCCACCAGCCGAGGATATGGCGTGGAGAGCGTCTGGGGCTCCTACGAGCAGTACTTC
TRBV3-1,few,NA,TRBJ2-6,CASSPFLGSGANVLTF,TGTGCCAGCAGCCCGTTCCTGGGGTCTGGGGCCAACGTCCTGACTTTC
TRBV19,NA,TRBD2,TRBJ2-1,CASSIELAGKINEQFF,TGTGCCAGTAGTATAGAACTAGCGGGGAAAATCAATGAGCAGTTCTTC
TRBV10-3,NA,NA,TRBJ2-1,CAISGSGNWQFF,TGTGCCATCAGTGGGTCAGGGAATTGGCAGTTCTTC
TRBV12-3/TRBV12-4,few,NA,TRBJ1-5,CASSLSRVQPQHF,TGTGCCAGCAGTTTGAGCAGGGTCCAGCCCCAGCATTTT
TRBV10-3,few,NA,TRBJ2-3,CAISVGRITDTQYF,TGTGCCATCAGTGTCGGCAGAATCACAGATACGCAGTATTTT
TRBV20-1,few,TRBD2,TRBJ2-1,CSARDGTSGYNEQFF,TGCAGTGCTAGAGATGGGACTAGCGGCTACAATGAGCAGTTCTTC
TRBV5-1,many,TRBD1,TRBJ1-2,CASSKGQGVGGYTF,TGCGCCAGCAGCAAAGGACAGGGCGTCGGAGGCTACACCTTC
TRBV10-3,many,NA,TRBJ2-1,CAISESYNEQFF,TGTGCCATCAGTGAGTCTTACAATGAGCAGTTCTTC
TRBV6-1,NA,NA,TRBJ2-3,CASMGAGSPDTQYF,TGTGCCAGCATGGGGGCAGGGTCGCCAGATACGCAGTATTTT